The rows below give T cell receptor beta chains drawn from one sample of a study of shared clonotypes between healthy human individuals. Sequencing was performed with immunoSEQ multiplex PCR; in TCRdb, only in-frame clones are kept and a portion is missing. Here the sample spans approximately 1.1 million clones, 70% to 80% being singletons. Sequences were obtained from memory CD4+ T cells from PBMCs. The receptors were gathered from a man between 18 and 35 years old in good health. Some clones in this sample may be carry-over from other donors' samples. Both conserved end residues are trimmed from each CDR3. Each record gives: V gene, D gene, J gene, CDR3 protein. The D gene is left open where the match is weak.

TRBV20-1	TRBD1	TRBJ2-1	SARQGRPIF
TRBV11-3	NA	TRBJ2-2	ASSLEGISGELF
TRBV29-1	NA	TRBJ1-1	SVTSGWGMNTEAF
TRBV30	NA	TRBJ1-1	AWAGLGGLNTEAF
TRBV7-5	NA	TRBJ1-4	VRSIRTGGEKLF
TRBV7-2	TRBD1	TRBJ1-2	ASTWTGVNYGYT
TRBV28	TRBD1	TRBJ2-5	ASSSQQGGLQETQY
TRBV20-1	TRBD1	TRBJ2-4	RPQGAYIQY
TRBV5-1	NA	TRBJ2-7	ASSSADEQY
TRBV2	TRBD1	TRBJ2-5	ASSSQGALWETQY
TRBV30	NA	TRBJ1-6	AWTGGGTGISPLH
TRBV27	NA	TRBJ2-3	ASSLGSTDTQY
TRBV19	TRBD1	TRBJ2-5	ATKGTGVETQY
TRBV27	TRBD1	TRBJ1-1	ASSLLTGVNTEAF
TRBV7-7	NA	TRBJ2-3	ASSAGTPGSDTQY
TRBV10-3	TRBD1	TRBJ1-3	AISVGQVGSGNTIY
TRBV20-1	NA	TRBJ1-4	SASGGEKLF
TRBV28	NA	TRBJ1-3	ASSWARPGNTIY
TRBV5-1	TRBD2	TRBJ2-5	ASSLGLAGVPQETQY
TRBV4-2	TRBD2	TRBJ2-7	ASSQEATSFYEQY
TRBV18	NA	TRBJ1-2	ASSPNKTPGGSYGYT
TRBV6-6	NA	TRBJ2-7	ASSRLGQDSSYEQY
TRBV5-1	NA	TRBJ2-1	ASAYQGGSYNEQF
TRBV18	NA	TRBJ1-5	ASSPDSNQPQH
TRBV18	NA	TRBJ2-2	ASSPDGERELF
TRBV5-4	NA	TRBJ2-2	ASSTQGGSGELF
TRBV2	NA	TRBJ1-2	ASRKQQGNYGYT
TRBV5-1	NA	TRBJ1-3	ASSLGTADSIY
TRBV7-2	NA	TRBJ2-3	ASKSGVTDTQY
TRBV25-1	NA	NA	ASSDRVLTSYEQY
TRBV28	NA	TRBJ2-7	ASFGQGSYEQY
TRBV5-4	NA	TRBJ1-2	ASSLPEPYGYT